The 5 T cell receptor beta chains in this list originate from one sample, sequenced in a study of blood T cell repertoires in COVID-19. Sequenced by immunoSEQ multiplex PCR; TCRdb stores in-frame clones only, minus some. Found here are about 97,000 clones, 87% of them singletons; the top ten hold approximately 2%. The specimen was peripheral blood. The receptors come from a middle-aged man with active COVID-19.

Here the CDR3 reads CASSVGAGRWGNHSNQPQHF. CDR3 in DNA: TGTGCCAGCAGCGTAGGTGCAGGGAGGTGGGGGAACCATAGCAATCAGCCCCAGCATTTT. This chain joins TRBV9 and TRBJ1-5; perhaps TRBD1 as D (5 bases). Per the germline V gene, CDR1 is SGDLS and CDR2 is YYNGEE. Trimming left V 0 bases short and J 0 bases short, with 22 bases between. The CDR3 has 20 amino acids. The full variable domain, in which reference TRBV9 and TRBJ1-5 provide the parts outside the CDR3, is DSGVTQTPKHLITATGQRVTLRCSPRSGDLSVYWYQQSLDQGLQFLIQYYNGEERAKGNILERFSAQQFPDLHSELNLSSLELGDSALYFCASSVGAGRWGNHSNQPQHFGDGTRLSIL.

J is TRBJ1-2 and V is TRBV19, with 7 bases identical to TRBD1. V was pared by 3 bases and J by 2 bases, with 6 bases of the junction left unmatched. Looked up from germline, CDR1 is LNHDA and CDR2 is SQIVND (reference sequence). This CDR3 comprises 15 residues. This chain's CDR3 is CASSMSRGANYGYTF. The CDR3 nucleotides are TGTGCCAGTAGTATGAGCAGGGGGGCCAACTATGGCTACACCTTC.

This clone was counted ten times or more. V and J are TRBV7-2 and TRBJ2-3, with TRBD1 as a possible D gene (6 bases). The V gene's germline CDR1 is SGHTA and CDR2 FQGNSA. This CDR3 is built from 16 residues. V lost 0 bases to trimming and J lost 0 bases, with 10 bases between them. The CDR3 region is CASSLAPGVSTDTQYF. The CDR3, as DNA: TGTGCCAGCAGCTTAGCCCCAGGGGTTAGCACAGATACGCAGTATTTT.

V is TRBV6-5 and J is TRBJ2-5; D is possibly TRBD2 (6 bases). CDR3 length: 13 amino acids. V lost 5 bases to trimming and J lost 5 bases, with 12 bases between them. CDR1 and CDR2 from the germline V gene are MNHEY and SVGAGI. The CDR3 DNA is TGTGCCAGCAGTAGAGGGAGCGGGGAGACCCAGTACTTC. Translated, it gives CASSRGSGETQYF.

The chain links TRBV19 to TRBJ2-3; 10 bases map to TRBD2. Germline CDR1 and CDR2: LNHDA and SQIVND (reference sequence). The CDR3 is 16 amino acids. V shed 5 bases, J shed 3 bases, and the junction held 8 bases outside the gene matches. The CDR3 coding sequence is TGTGCCAGTAGTTCCGCTAGCGGGGGTGGGACAGATACGCAGTATTTT. Its protein product is CASSSASGGGTDTQYF.